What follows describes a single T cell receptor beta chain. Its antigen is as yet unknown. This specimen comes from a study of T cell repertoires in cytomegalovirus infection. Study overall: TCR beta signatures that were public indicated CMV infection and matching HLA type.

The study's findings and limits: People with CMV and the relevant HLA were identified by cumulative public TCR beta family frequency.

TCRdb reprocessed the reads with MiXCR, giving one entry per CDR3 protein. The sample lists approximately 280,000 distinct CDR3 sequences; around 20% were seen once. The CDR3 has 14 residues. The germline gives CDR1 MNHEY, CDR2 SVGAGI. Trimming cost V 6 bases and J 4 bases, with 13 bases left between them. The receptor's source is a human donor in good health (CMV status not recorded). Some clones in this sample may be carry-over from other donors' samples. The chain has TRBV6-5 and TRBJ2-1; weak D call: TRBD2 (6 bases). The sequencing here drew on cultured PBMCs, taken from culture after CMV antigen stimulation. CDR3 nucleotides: TGTGCCAGCAGCGAGGGAGGAGCGTACAATGAGCAGTTCTTC. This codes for CASSEGGAYNEQFF.